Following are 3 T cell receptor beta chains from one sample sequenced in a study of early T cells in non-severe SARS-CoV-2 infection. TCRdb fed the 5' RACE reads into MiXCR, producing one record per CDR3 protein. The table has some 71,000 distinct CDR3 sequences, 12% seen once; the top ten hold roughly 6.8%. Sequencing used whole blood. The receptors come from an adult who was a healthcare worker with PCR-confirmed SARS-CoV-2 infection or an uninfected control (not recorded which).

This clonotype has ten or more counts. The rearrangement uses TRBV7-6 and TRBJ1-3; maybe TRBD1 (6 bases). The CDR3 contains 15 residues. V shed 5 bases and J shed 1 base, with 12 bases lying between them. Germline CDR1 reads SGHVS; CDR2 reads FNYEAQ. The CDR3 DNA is TGTGCCAGCAGCGCGCTGACAGGTTCTGGAAACACCATATATTTT. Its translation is CASSALTGSGNTIYF. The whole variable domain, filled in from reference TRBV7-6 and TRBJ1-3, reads GAGVSQSPRYKVTKRGQDVALRCDPISGHVSLYWYRQALGQGPEFLTYFNYEAQQDKSGLPNDRFSAERPEGSISTLTIQRTEQRDSAMYRCASSALTGSGNTIYFGEGSWLTVV.

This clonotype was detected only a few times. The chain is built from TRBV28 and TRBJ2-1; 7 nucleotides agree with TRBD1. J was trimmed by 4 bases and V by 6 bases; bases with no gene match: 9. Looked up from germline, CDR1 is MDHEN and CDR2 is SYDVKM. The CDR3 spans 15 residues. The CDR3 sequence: CASRTGTVLYNEQFF. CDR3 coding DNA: TGTGCCAGCAGAACCGGGACAGTTTTGTACAATGAGCAGTTCTTC.

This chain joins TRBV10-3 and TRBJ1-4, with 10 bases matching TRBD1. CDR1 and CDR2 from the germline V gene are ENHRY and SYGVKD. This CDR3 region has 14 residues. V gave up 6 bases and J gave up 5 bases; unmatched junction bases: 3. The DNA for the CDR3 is TGTGCCATCAGGGGGACAGGGGAGAATGAAAAACTGTTTTTT. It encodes CAIRGTGENEKLFF.